Listed here is a single TCR beta chain. Its specific antigen is unknown. No much larger clonotype is one base removed from it; base qualities were not supplied. Whole blood was collected in K2EDTA tubes by collaborating institutions according to the institutions' own protocols. For TCRbeta analysis, collaborators shipped samples as frozen whole blood, isolated PBMCs, or DNA extracted from either of those sample types. This record comes from a study of blood T cell repertoires in COVID-19 (dated by TCRdb to between 2020 and 2021). Regarding the complete study: Samples from collaborators originated in the United States, Italy and Spain and spanned both the acute and convalescent phases of COVID-19. The prospective study material was composed of cDNA or gDNA derived from T cells, B-cell-depleted T cells, or PBMCs. Subjects who had been exposed to COVID-19, were actively infected with it, or had recovered from it provided the deeply sampled blood TCRbeta repertoires that made up the dataset. The repertoires were released in a freely available public database meant as a resource for research on the immune response to SARS-CoV-2. Samples came from the ongoing ImmuneRACE study (first 160 participants) plus 1,254 subjects from 6 global collaborators. The sample metadata nearly always contained a de-identified subject ID, COVID-19 status, age in years and sex. HLA class I and class II types, where available, came from metadata supplied by the sample provider rather than from assay-based typing. Summary of the overall study and its limitations: The quantity of clinical and demographic metadata differed by source and by participant and was supplied without curation.

The CDR3 holds 14 amino acids from the cysteine to the phenylalanine. Just CDR3 DNA is preserved here, 42 bases in frame from base 1. Per the germline V gene (reference sequence), SEHNR is the CDR1 and FQNEAQ is the CDR2. Between the V and J ends, shortened by 5 bases and 5 bases respectively, the junction contains 15 bases. The immunoSEQ Assay, a bias-controlled multiplex PCR, was used to amplify TCRbeta CDR3 regions from genomic DNA. Per the authors' processing: The number of nucleated cells in each sample was estimated by amplification of reference gene primers within the assay. To quantify the absolute abundance of each unique TCRbeta CDR3 rearrangement, sequence reads were collapsed and filtered. Productive Simpson clonality was computed per sample as the square root of Simpson's diversity index over productive rearrangements. The table was pulled from immuneACCESS by TCRdb, which kept in-frame rearrangements only. Such tables lose some clones; where checked, under half of the loss comes from unresolved V genes, and the rest has no known cause. Clone size and V and J calls were adopted from that table, with D and trimming inferred from the DNA. In this sample the table shows some 190,000 clones, around four fifths of which occur a single time. Of the sample, 4.5% to 6% is held by the ten largest clones.

The sample taken for sequencing was peripheral blood. The clonotype comes from an older woman with active or convalescent COVID-19. The chain links TRBV7-9 with TRBJ2-5, with the D gene not clear enough to name. The CDR3 is CASSDTRFGETQYF. In nucleotide form, the sequence is TGTGCCAGCAGCGATACGAGGTTCGGCGAGACCCAGTACTTC.